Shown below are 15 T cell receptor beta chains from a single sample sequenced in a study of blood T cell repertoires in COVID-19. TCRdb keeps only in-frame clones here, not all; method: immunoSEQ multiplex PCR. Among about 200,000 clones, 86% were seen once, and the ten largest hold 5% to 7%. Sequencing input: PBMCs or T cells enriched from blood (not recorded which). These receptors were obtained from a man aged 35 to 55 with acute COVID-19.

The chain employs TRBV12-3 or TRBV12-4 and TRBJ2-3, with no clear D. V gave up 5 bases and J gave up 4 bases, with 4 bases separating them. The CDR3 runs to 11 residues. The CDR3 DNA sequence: TGTGCCAGCAGTCAGGCAGATACGCAGTATTTT. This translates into CASSQADTQYF.

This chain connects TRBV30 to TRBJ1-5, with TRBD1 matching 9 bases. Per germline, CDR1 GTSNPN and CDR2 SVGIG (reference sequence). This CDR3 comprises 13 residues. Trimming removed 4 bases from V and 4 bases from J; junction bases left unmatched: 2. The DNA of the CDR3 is TGTGCCTGGAACGGACAGGGGAATCAGCCCCAGCATTTT. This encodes CAWNGQGNQPQHF.

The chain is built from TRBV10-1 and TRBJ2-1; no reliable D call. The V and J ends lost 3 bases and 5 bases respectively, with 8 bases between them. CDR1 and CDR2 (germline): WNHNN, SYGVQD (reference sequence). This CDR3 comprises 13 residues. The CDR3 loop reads CASSDYRDNEQFF. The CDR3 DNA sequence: TGCGCCAGCAGTGATTACAGAGACAATGAGCAGTTCTTC.

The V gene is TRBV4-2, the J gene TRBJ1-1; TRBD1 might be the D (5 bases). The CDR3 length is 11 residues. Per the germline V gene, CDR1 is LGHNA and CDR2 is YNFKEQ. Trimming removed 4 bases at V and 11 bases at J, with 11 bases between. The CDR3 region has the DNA TGTGCCAGCAGCCCAGGAGGGGATGCTTTCTTT. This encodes CASSPGGDAFF.

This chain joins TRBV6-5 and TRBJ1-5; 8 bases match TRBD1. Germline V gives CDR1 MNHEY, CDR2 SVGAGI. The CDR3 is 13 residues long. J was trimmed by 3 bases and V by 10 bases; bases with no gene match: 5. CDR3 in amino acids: CATVDRDNQPQHF. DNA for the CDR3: TGTGCCACCGTGGACAGGGACAATCAGCCCCAGCATTTT.

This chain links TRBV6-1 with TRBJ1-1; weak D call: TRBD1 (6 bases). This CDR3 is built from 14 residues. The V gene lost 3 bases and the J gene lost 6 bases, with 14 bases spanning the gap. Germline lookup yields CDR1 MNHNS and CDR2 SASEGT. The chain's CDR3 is CASSETGEVAEAFF. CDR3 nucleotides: TGTGCCAGCAGTGAGACAGGAGAGGTGGCTGAAGCTTTCTTT.

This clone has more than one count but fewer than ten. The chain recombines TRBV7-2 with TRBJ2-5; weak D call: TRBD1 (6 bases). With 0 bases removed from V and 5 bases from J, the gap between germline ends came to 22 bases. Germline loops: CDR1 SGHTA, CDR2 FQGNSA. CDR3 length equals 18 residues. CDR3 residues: CASSLARRQQGNFETQYF. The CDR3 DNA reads TGTGCCAGCAGCTTAGCGAGGCGTCAGCAGGGGAATTTTGAGACCCAGTACTTC.

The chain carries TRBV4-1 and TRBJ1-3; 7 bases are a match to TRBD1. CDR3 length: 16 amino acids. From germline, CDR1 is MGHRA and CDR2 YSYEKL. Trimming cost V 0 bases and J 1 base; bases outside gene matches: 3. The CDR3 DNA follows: TGCGCCAGCAGCCAAGAGCCGACAGGGTCTGGAAACACCATATATTTT. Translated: CASSQEPTGSGNTIYF.

The CDR3 sequence is CASSFLNRARTGYGYTF. The CDR3 DNA sequence: TGTGCCAGTAGTTTCCTCAACAGGGCAAGGACGGGCTATGGCTACACCTTC. The chain is built from TRBV19 and TRBJ1-2; D might be TRBD1 (6 bases). Germline CDR1 is LNHDA and CDR2 is SQIVND (reference sequence). The CDR3 is 17 residues long. Deletions cut 5 bases from V and 4 bases from J, with 23 bases between.

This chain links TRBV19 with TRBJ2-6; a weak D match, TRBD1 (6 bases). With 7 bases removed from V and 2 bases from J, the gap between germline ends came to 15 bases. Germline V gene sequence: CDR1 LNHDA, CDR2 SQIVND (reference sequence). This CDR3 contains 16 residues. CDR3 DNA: TGTGCCAGTAAGAGTTCGTCAGGGGCTGGGGCCAACGTCCTGACTTTC. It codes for CASKSSSGAGANVLTF. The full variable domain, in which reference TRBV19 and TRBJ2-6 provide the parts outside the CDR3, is DGGITQSPKYLFRKEGQNVTLSCEQNLNHDAMYWYRQDPGQGLRLIYYSQIVNDFQKGDIAEGYSVSREKKESFPLTVTSAQKNPTAFYLCASKSSSGAGANVLTFGAGSRLTVL.

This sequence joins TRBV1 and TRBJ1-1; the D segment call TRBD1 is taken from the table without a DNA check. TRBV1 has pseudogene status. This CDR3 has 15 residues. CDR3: CTSSPIGVMNTEAFF. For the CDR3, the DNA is TGCACCAGCAGCCCGATAGGGGTGATGAACACTGAAGCTTTCTTT.

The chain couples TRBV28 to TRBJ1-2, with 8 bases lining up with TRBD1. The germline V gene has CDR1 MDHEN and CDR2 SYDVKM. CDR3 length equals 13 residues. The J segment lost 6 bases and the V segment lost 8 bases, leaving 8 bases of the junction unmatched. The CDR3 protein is CASRDRKSNGYTF. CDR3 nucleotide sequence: TGTGCCAGCCGGGACAGGAAGTCGAATGGCTACACCTTC.

The CDR3 sequence is CASSTGGEKLFF. Here the CDR3 DNA reads TGTGCCAGCAGTACAGGCGGTGAAAAACTGTTTTTT. V gene TRBV6-5 combines with J gene TRBJ1-4, with D perhaps TRBD1 (5 bases). V was shortened by 5 bases and J by 7 bases, with 8 bases between the two germline ends. The CDR3 loop spans 12 amino acids. Per the germline V gene, CDR1 is MNHEY and CDR2 is SVGAGI.

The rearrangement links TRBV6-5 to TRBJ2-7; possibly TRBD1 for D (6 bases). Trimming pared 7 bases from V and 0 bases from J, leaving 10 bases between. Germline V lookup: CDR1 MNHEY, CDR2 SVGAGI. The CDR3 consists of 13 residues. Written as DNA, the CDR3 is TGTGCCAGCAATCCCAGGGGCTCCTACGAGCAGTACTTC. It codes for CASNPRGSYEQYF.

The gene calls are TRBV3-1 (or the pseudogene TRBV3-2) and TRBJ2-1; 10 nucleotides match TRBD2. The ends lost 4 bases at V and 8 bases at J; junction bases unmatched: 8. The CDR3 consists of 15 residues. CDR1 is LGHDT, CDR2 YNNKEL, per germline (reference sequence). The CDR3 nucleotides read TGTGCCAGCAGCCGAGCGGGAGGGCCGGTATATGAGCAGTTCTTC. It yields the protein CASSRAGGPVYEQFF.